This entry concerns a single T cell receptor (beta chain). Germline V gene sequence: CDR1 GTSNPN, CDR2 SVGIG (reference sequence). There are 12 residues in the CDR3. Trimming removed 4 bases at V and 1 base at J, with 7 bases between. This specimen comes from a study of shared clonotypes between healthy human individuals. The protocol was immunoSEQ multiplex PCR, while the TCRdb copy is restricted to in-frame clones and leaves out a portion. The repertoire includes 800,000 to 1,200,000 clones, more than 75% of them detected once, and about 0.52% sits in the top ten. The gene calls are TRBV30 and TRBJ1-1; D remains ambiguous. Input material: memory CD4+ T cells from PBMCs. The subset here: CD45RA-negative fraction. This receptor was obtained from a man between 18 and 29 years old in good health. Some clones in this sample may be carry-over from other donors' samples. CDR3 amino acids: CAWTGWNTEAFF. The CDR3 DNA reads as TGTGCCTGGACAGGTTGGAACACTGAAGCTTTCTTT.